The text below deals with one TCR beta chain. As yet, its antigen is unknown. These data belong to a study of blood T cells in healthy people across ages. Study-wide results and caveats: A roughly linear fall in TCR beta diversity per million T cells was seen with increasing age. Estimates of diversity drawn from one million T cells were considered underestimates. PBMCs went unsorted, and a conclusive naive versus antigen-experienced comparison was therefore prevented.

A second PCR of 7 to 11 cycles used a sample-barcoded 5' primer and a J-beta primer mix. MiXCR was run by TCRdb on the 5' RACE reads, yielding one entry per CDR3 protein. Among more than 650,000 distinct CDR3 sequences listed, about 55% were seen once. J was trimmed by 10 bases and V by 6 bases; bases with no gene match: 13. Germline V lookup: CDR1 MNHNY, CDR2 SVGAGI (reference sequence). CDR3 length equals 14 residues. Each donor was a healthy Caucasian individual from Russia, aged about 6 to 95. The sequenced material came from blood. The clonotype comes from an elderly man in good health. The chain recombines TRBV6-6 with TRBJ2-3; 7 nucleotides agree with TRBD2. CDR3 in amino acids: CASSPEERGHSQYF. In nucleotides, the CDR3 is TGTGCCAGCAGCCCCGAAGAGCGGGGTCATTCGCAGTATTTT.